A single sample gave rise to the 20 T cell receptor beta chains below, sequenced in a study of T-cell reconstitution after alpha-beta-depleted transplantation in children. Library preparation (for TCRbeta) was performed with unique molecular identifiers. TCRdb fed the PCR reads into MiXCR, producing one record per CDR3 protein. The table has 440,000 or so distinct CDR3 sequences, around two fifths seen once. Source: PBMCs, taken before TCRalphabeta/CD19-depleted stem cell transplant. These TCRs come from a girl aged 2 to 9 with aplastic anemia, due to receive a stem cell transplant.

This CDR3 is CSAAQAGGGNEQFF. The CDR3 nucleotides are TGCAGTGCAGCCCAGGCGGGAGGGGGCAATGAGCAGTTCTTC. The gene calls are TRBV20-1 and TRBJ2-1; the match to TRBD2 covers 9 bases. Germline V lookup: CDR1 DFQATT, CDR2 SNEGSKA (reference sequence). The CDR3 sequence is 14 residues long. V shed 6 bases and J 6 bases; nucleotides not matched to a gene: 9.

This clonotype was picked up many times. The chain joins TRBV20-1 to TRBJ2-7, with D uncertain. The V gene lost 6 bases and the J gene lost 6 bases, with 18 bases spanning the gap. CDR3 length equals 13 residues. Germline V gives CDR1 DFQATT, CDR2 SNEGSKA (reference sequence). The CDR3, as DNA: TGCAGTGCAAGGGCTTCAGGAGTAGGCGAGCAGTACTTC. This sequence encodes CSARASGVGEQYF.

The chain joins TRBV12-3 or TRBV12-4 to TRBJ2-7; a possible D gene is TRBD1 (6 bases). Between the trimmed V and J ends, which lost 3 bases and 0 bases, there was a span of 9 bases. This CDR3 comprises 14 residues. The CDR3 DNA is TGTGCCAGCAGTTTCGAGGACAGCTCCTACGAGCAGTACTTC. Translating gives CASSFEDSSYEQYF.

The chain has TRBV12-3 or TRBV12-4 and TRBJ2-3; D may be TRBD1 (6 bases). The CDR3 has 15 amino acids. Trimming shortened V by 5 bases and J by 10 bases, and 22 bases separated the two germline ends. CDR3 amino acids: CASSDRDTQPGSQYF. The CDR3, as DNA: TGTGCCAGCAGTGACCGGGACACCCAGCCAGGGTCGCAGTATTTT.

The V and J genes are TRBV7-8 and TRBJ2-7, with D hard to call. The CDR3 has 15 residues. V lost 6 bases, J lost 2 bases, and 17 bases lay in between. Germline V gene data show CDR1 as SGHVS and CDR2 as FQNEAQ. The CDR3 nucleotides are TGTGCCAGCAGTTCTCACCAGCCGAACACCTACGAGCAGTACTTC. This gives the protein CASSSHQPNTYEQYF.

In its sample, this clonotype was seen many times. The V call is TRBV7-2, the J call TRBJ2-1; D may be TRBD2 (6 bases). V was clipped by 5 bases and J by 1 base, with 12 bases between them. Germline CDR1 reads SGHTA; CDR2 reads FQGNSA. The CDR3 runs 15 residues. The CDR3 bases are TGTGCCAGCAGCCACTTAGCGGCTTCCTACAATGAGCAGTTCTTC. Translating gives CASSHLAASYNEQFF.

This rearrangement joins TRBV7-2 to TRBJ1-2; 8 bases fit TRBD1. CDR1 is SGHTA and CDR2 is FQGNSA in the germline V gene. Trimming at V came to 1 base and at J to 4 bases, leaving 5 bases not matched to a gene. The CDR3 is 15 residues long. The CDR3 sequence: CASSLEGTGGYGYTF. The DNA for the CDR3 is TGTGCCAGCAGCTTAGAGGGTACAGGGGGCTATGGCTACACCTTC.

V is TRBV7-2 and J is TRBJ2-2; unclear D gene. This CDR3 comprises 15 residues. V lost 2 bases and J lost 0, with 7 bases in between. Looked up from germline, CDR1 is SGHTA and CDR2 is FQGNSA. The CDR3 here is CASSLSLANTGELFF. The CDR3 region has the DNA TGTGCCAGCAGCTTATCCTTGGCGAACACCGGGGAGCTGTTTTTT.

Note on this clonotype: A junction end diverges from the germline sequence, so it may reflect a read error. V and J are TRBV12-3 or TRBV12-4 and TRBJ1-2; a possible D gene is TRBD1 (6 bases). The length of the CDR3 is 13 residues. The chain's CDR3 is CASSFGGVYGDTF. CDR3 bases: TGTGCCAGCAGTTTCGGGGGCGTCTATGGCGACACCTTC.

This clonotype has only a few counts. The chain is built from TRBV11-2 and TRBJ1-2, with D hard to call. V lost 2 bases and J lost 13, with 20 bases in between. Germline values: CDR1 SGHAT, CDR2 FQNNGV. The CDR3 totals 14 residues. CDR3 DNA sequence: TGTGCCAGCAGCTTACTCTATGTCCACCTCGGTGGCACCTTC. Residues: CASSLLYVHLGGTF.

This chain links TRBV20-1 with TRBJ2-1, with 7 bases lining up with TRBD1. The junction had 6 bases not matched to a gene; V was cut back by 0 bases and J by 4 bases. The CDR3 totals 15 residues. Germline V gene lookup returns CDR1 DFQATT and CDR2 SNEGSKA (reference sequence). CDR3 DNA sequence: TGCAGTGCTAGAGAACCGGGACAGAAATACAATGAGCAGTTCTTC. The encoded protein is CSAREPGQKYNEQFF.

This clonotype was observed at least ten times. This chain connects TRBV4-3 to TRBJ2-2; 14 nucleotides line up with TRBD2. Germline V gene lookup returns CDR1 LGHNA and CDR2 YSLEER. This CDR3 has 19 residues. The V segment lost 2 bases and the J segment 5 bases; nucleotides outside the gene matches: 10. This CDR3 reads CASSQSAGLAGVWTGELFF. CDR3 in DNA: TGCGCCAGCAGCCAATCAGCGGGACTAGCGGGAGTATGGACCGGGGAGCTGTTTTTT.

V and J are TRBV5-1 and TRBJ1-1; 8 bases are shared with TRBD1. In germline, CDR1 is SGHRS, CDR2 YFSETQ. The CDR3 consists of 16 residues. Germline trimming cut 1 base from V and 7 bases from J; bases unmatched to any gene: 12. The CDR3 region has the DNA TGCGCCAGCAGCTTGCGGACAGGGTGGGAACGTGGTGAAGCTTTCTTT. Translated, it gives CASSLRTGWERGEAFF.

This clonotype was seen ten or more times. The chain carries TRBV6-5 and TRBJ2-1; 8 positions agree with TRBD1. In germline, CDR1 is MNHEY, CDR2 SVGAGI. The J segment lost 4 bases and the V segment lost 2 bases, leaving 7 bases of the junction unmatched. This CDR3 has 16 residues. CDR3: CASSYGGQGRYNEQFF. The CDR3, as DNA: TGTGCCAGCAGTTACGGTGGACAGGGACGATACAATGAGCAGTTCTTC.

In this sample, this clonotype turned up many times. V is TRBV12-3 or TRBV12-4 and J is TRBJ2-1; D remains ambiguous. Trimming left V 6 bases short and J 8 bases short, with 11 bases between. CDR3 size: 12 residues. The chain's CDR3 is CASSPYVHEQFF. For the CDR3, the DNA is TGTGCCAGCAGCCCCTATGTCCATGAGCAGTTCTTC.

This clonotype turned up a few times. The rearrangement links TRBV20-1 to TRBJ2-3, with a possible D match to TRBD1 (5 bases). The CDR3 extends over 15 amino acids. V lost 5 bases and J 2 bases, leaving 17 bases between the germline ends. Germline V lookup: CDR1 DFQATT, CDR2 SNEGSKA (reference sequence). The CDR3 reads CSAPRGQGATDTQYF. The CDR3, as DNA: TGCAGTGCTCCTCGTGGGCAGGGTGCCACAGATACGCAGTATTTT.

The sample holds many counts of this clonotype. The chain links TRBV5-1 to TRBJ2-1; a possible D gene is TRBD2 (5 bases). Germline V gene sequence: CDR1 SGHRS, CDR2 YFSETQ. Deletions cut 0 bases from V and 6 bases from J, with 13 bases between. The CDR3 totals 15 residues. The CDR3 DNA reads TGCGCCAGCAGCTTGGAACGAATGGGGAGCAATGAGCAGTTCTTC. Protein product: CASSLERMGSNEQFF.

This clonotype was seen more than once but under ten times. J is TRBJ2-3 and V is TRBV20-1, with TRBD2 identical over 14 bases. The V gene's germline CDR1 is DFQATT and CDR2 SNEGSKA (reference sequence). V gave up 6 bases and J gave up 2 bases; unmatched junction bases: 7. The CDR3 is 16 amino acids. As DNA, the CDR3 is TGCAGTGCGTCGGGACTAGCGGGAGTCGACACAGATACGCAGTATTTT. Encoded protein: CSASGLAGVDTDTQYF.

This clonotype was seen a handful of times. The J gene is TRBJ2-7, the V gene TRBV18, with TRBD1 matching 7 bases. CDR1 KGHSH and CDR2 LQKENI come from the germline V gene. The CDR3 consists of 13 residues. The V gene end was trimmed by 4 bases and the J gene end by 5 bases; junction bases not matched to a gene: 5. CDR3 amino acids: CASSLYRGDEQYF. CDR3 DNA sequence: TGTGCCAGCTCACTTTACAGGGGCGACGAGCAGTACTTC.

The chain joins TRBV20-1 to TRBJ1-2, with TRBD1 as a possible D gene (6 bases). The V end lost 4 bases, the J end lost 4 bases, and 16 bases lay between the germline ends. The germline V gene has CDR1 DFQATT and CDR2 SNEGSKA (reference sequence). The CDR3 extends over 14 amino acids. The DNA of the CDR3 is TGCAGTGCTACCCCACAGGGATACAGCTATGGCTACACCTTC. The encoded protein is CSATPQGYSYGYTF.